These 21 T cell receptor beta chains were sequenced from one sample in a study of post-analysis software for immune sequencing data. These receptors' antigens are unknown. cDNA libraries for TCR beta contained unique molecular identifiers. From the PCR reads, TCRdb called clonotypes with MiXCR, one entry per CDR3 protein. Of 700,000 to 800,000 distinct CDR3 sequences in the sample, 25% to 30% were seen once. Study-wide findings and caveats: Five TRBV segments, including TRBV5-6, TRBV5-1 and TRBV20-1, were more frequent in patients than controls.

The sample consisted of blood. These receptors originate from a girl under 18 with multiple sclerosis.

A note on this clonotype: A much larger clone is a single base away; this may be a read error. The chain is built from TRBV7-6 and TRBJ2-3; perhaps TRBD2 as D (6 bases). Germline CDR1 and CDR2: SGHVS and FNYEAQ. The V and J ends lost 5 bases and 10 bases respectively, with 13 bases between them. The CDR3 loop spans 12 amino acids. The CDR3 DNA reads as TGTGCCAGCAGCCCCCGCGGGGATCCGCAGTATTTT. Amino acids: CASSPRGDPQYF. The complete variable domain, with remaining parts taken from reference TRBV7-6 and TRBJ2-3, reads GAGVSQSPRYKVTKRGQDVALRCDPISGHVSLYWYRQALGQGPEFLTYFNYEAQQDKSGLPNDRFSAERPEGSISTLTIQRTEQRDSAMYRCASSPRGDPQYFGPGTRLTVL.

This rearrangement joins TRBV10-3 to TRBJ2-6; D unclear. V gave up 4 bases and J gave up 1 base, with 8 bases separating them. The CDR3 length is 15 residues. CDR1 is ENHRY, CDR2 SYGVKD, per germline. CDR3 in amino acids: CAISGGFSGANVLTF. The CDR3 nucleotides are TGTGCCATCAGTGGTGGGTTTTCTGGGGCCAACGTCCTGACTTTC.

The chain has TRBV24-1 and TRBJ2-2; 13 bases line up with TRBD2. Per germline, CDR1 KGHDR and CDR2 SFDVKD. V dropped 3 bases and J dropped 5; count of bases not matched to a gene: 5. The CDR3 is 17 amino acids. CDR3 bases: TGTGCCACCAGTGATCCACTAGCGGGAGGGCCAACCGGGGAGCTGTTTTTT. Its protein product is CATSDPLAGGPTGELFF.

This chain joins TRBV20-1 and TRBJ1-2; no definite D call. Looked up from germline, CDR1 is DFQATT and CDR2 is SNEGSKA (reference sequence). The CDR3 extends over 15 amino acids. The V gene lost 0 bases and the J gene lost 0 bases, with 11 bases spanning the gap. CDR3 amino acids: CSARDPRLANYGYTF. The CDR3 DNA is TGCAGTGCTAGAGACCCTCGGTTAGCTAACTATGGCTACACCTTC.

The CDR3 nucleotides are TGTGCCAGCAGCGTAGGTCCGGGGGACGAGCAGTACTTC. Its translation is CASSVGPGDEQYF. V and J are TRBV9 and TRBJ2-7; possibly TRBD2 for D (6 bases). V shed 0 bases and J shed 5 bases, with 9 bases lying between them. The CDR3 is 13 residues long. CDR1 SGDLS and CDR2 YYNGEE come from the germline V gene.

This clonotype was seen more than once but under ten times. The V call is TRBV9, the J call TRBJ2-1; 12 nucleotides agree with TRBD2. The CDR3 sequence is 15 residues long. Trimming took 3 bases from V and 6 from J; bases not matched to a gene: 4. Germline assignment: CDR1 SGDLS and CDR2 YYNGEE. CDR3 sequence reads: CASSALAGGGNEQFF. CDR3 sequence (DNA): TGTGCCAGCAGCGCTCTAGCGGGAGGGGGCAATGAGCAGTTCTTC. The full variable domain, rest sourced from reference TRBV9 and TRBJ2-1, is DSGVTQTPKHLITATGQRVTLRCSPRSGDLSVYWYQQSLDQGLQFLIQYYNGEERAKGNILERFSAQQFPDLHSELNLSSLELGDSALYFCASSALAGGGNEQFFGPGTRLTVL.

This clonotype was picked up many times. The V and J genes are TRBV5-1 and TRBJ2-1, with D maybe TRBD2 (5 bases). The CDR3 sequence is 14 residues long. The V end was cut by 0 bases, the J end by 5 bases, with 9 bases between. Germline-derived CDR1 and CDR2 are SGHRS and YFSETQ. In DNA form, the CDR3 reads TGCGCCAGCAGCTTGGTAAGCGGTAACAATGAGCAGTTCTTC. Its translation: CASSLVSGNNEQFF.

A few counts support this clonotype. The V and J genes are TRBV18 and TRBJ2-7; D perhaps matches TRBD1 (5 bases). V lost 5 bases and J lost 5, with 16 bases in between. CDR3 size: 14 residues. Germline V gives CDR1 KGHSH, CDR2 LQKENI. DNA of the CDR3: TGTGCCAGCTCAAGGCAAAGGGGTCTGAACGAGCAGTACTTC. Translation gives CASSRQRGLNEQYF. The full variable domain, in which reference TRBV18 and TRBJ2-7 provide the parts outside the CDR3, is NAGVMQNPRHLVRRRGQEARLRCSPMKGHSHVYWYRQLPEEGLKFMVYLQKENIIDESGMPKERFSAEFPKEGPSILRIQQVVRGDSAAYFCASSRQRGLNEQYFGPGTRLTVT.

This clonotype was recorded a few times. The gene calls are TRBV20-1 and TRBJ2-7; D is possibly TRBD2 (6 bases). CDR3 length: 15 amino acids. CDR1 is DFQATT and CDR2 is SNEGSKA in the germline V gene (reference sequence). Trimming left V 6 bases short and J 9 bases short, with 27 bases between. CDR3 sequence (DNA): TGCAGTGCCAAGGTGGCGGGACGGGAAACAACCGGGCAGTACTTC. It is translated as CSAKVAGRETTGQYF.

The table lists this clonotype with many counts. This sequence joins TRBV3-1 and TRBJ1-2; D is ambiguous. Trimming removed 0 bases from V and 8 bases from J, with 4 bases in between. This CDR3 spans 11 amino acids. Per germline, CDR1 LGHDT and CDR2 YNNKEL (reference sequence). The CDR3: CASSQDRGYTF. The CDR3 coding sequence is TGTGCCAGCAGCCAAGATAGGGGCTACACCTTC.

This clonotype was recorded a few times. The chain recombines TRBV6-5 with TRBJ1-4, with TRBD1 matching over 8 bases. The CDR3 has 19 amino acids. The V gene's germline CDR1 is MNHEY and CDR2 SVGAGI. The ends lost 4 bases at V and 10 bases at J; junction bases unmatched: 23. The CDR3 is CASSSPAGQGASPVGKLFF. CDR3 coding DNA: TGTGCCAGCAGTTCCCCCGCGGGCCAGGGGGCCTCCCCCGTCGGAAAACTGTTTTTT.

This rearrangement joins TRBV7-2 to TRBJ1-5, with D unclear. V lost 8 bases and J lost 0, with 8 bases in between. The CDR3 runs 13 residues. Germline V lookup: CDR1 SGHTA, CDR2 FQGNSA. The CDR3 bases are TGTGCCAGCTCTGGATATAGCAATCAGCCCCAGCATTTT. The encoded protein is CASSGYSNQPQHF. The full variable domain, with the rest looked up from reference TRBV7-2 and TRBJ1-5, is GAGVSQSPSNKVTEKGKDVELRCDPISGHTALYWYRQSLGQGLEFLIYFQGNSAPDKSGLPSDRFSAERTGGSVSTLTIQRTQQEDSAVYLCASSGYSNQPQHFGDGTRLSIL.

This clonotype came up a few times. The chain carries TRBV24-1 and TRBJ1-2; maybe TRBD1 (6 bases). CDR1 is KGHDR, CDR2 SFDVKD, per germline. There are 15 residues in the CDR3. Trimming took 4 bases from V and 6 from J, leaving 17 bases between them. The CDR3 here is CATSDPPGAGDGYTF. Here the CDR3 DNA reads TGTGCCACCAGTGACCCCCCCGGTGCAGGGGATGGCTACACCTTC.

The CDR3 coding sequence is TGCGCCAGCAGCCCCCGGGCCCGCAGCCACGAGCAGTACTTC. Its translation is CASSPRARSHEQYF. V is TRBV5-1 and J is TRBJ2-7; D gene unclear. V lost 4 bases and J lost 5, with 16 bases in between. The CDR3 has 14 residues. Per the germline V gene, CDR1 is SGHRS and CDR2 is YFSETQ.

This chain links TRBV5-1 with TRBJ1-4; 11 bases fit TRBD1. CDR1 and CDR2 (germline): SGHRS, YFSETQ. The V gene end was trimmed by 1 base and the J gene end by 8 bases; junction bases not matched to a gene: 7. There are 16 residues in the CDR3. The chain's CDR3 is CASSLTGTGGVEKLFF. The CDR3, as DNA: TGCGCCAGCAGCTTGACCGGGACAGGGGGTGTAGAAAAACTGTTTTTT.

The V gene is TRBV20-1, the J gene TRBJ2-5; TRBD1 is a possible D gene (6 bases). The J call may be incorrect, as the DNA end agrees better with TRBJ2-7. Germline lookup yields CDR1 DFQATT and CDR2 SNEGSKA (reference sequence). The CDR3 sequence is 14 residues long. The CDR3 DNA reads as TGCAGTGCTCTCCGGGCCCCAGGGGAAGGCGAGCAGTACTTC. This sequence encodes CSALRAPGEGEQYF.

This clonotype was seen a handful of times. For the CDR3, the DNA is TGCGCCAGCAGCGGTGGACAGGTTATAATCAATGAGCAGTTCTTC. Translating it yields CASSGGQVIINEQFF. The chain recombines TRBV5-1 with TRBJ2-1, with 7 positions matching TRBD1. Germline values: CDR1 SGHRS, CDR2 YFSETQ. The junction had 10 bases not matched to a gene; V was cut back by 4 bases and J by 6 bases. CDR3 length equals 15 residues.

The chain carries TRBV12-3 or TRBV12-4 and TRBJ2-4; TRBD1 is a possible D gene (5 bases). This CDR3 has 13 residues. Trimming left V 7 bases short and J 5 bases short, with 12 bases between. The CDR3 DNA is TGTGCCAGCATCCAGGGTCTGGAAAACATTCAGTACTTC. It encodes CASIQGLENIQYF.

The V gene is TRBV25-1, the J gene TRBJ2-7; D uncertain. Germline lookup yields CDR1 MGHDK and CDR2 SYGVNS. Trimming shortened V by 5 bases and J by 4 bases, and 6 bases separated the two germline ends. This CDR3 contains 11 residues. CDR3 in DNA: TGTGCCAGCAGTATCCTATACGAGCAGTACTTC. Protein product: CASSILYEQYF.

The J gene is TRBJ1-2, the V gene TRBV7-2; the D is unclear. Trimming cost V 4 bases and J 5 bases, with 11 bases left between them. Germline CDR1 and CDR2: SGHTA and FQGNSA. The CDR3 sequence is 13 residues long. CDR3 amino acids: CASSSATGYGYTF. CDR3 coding DNA: TGTGCCAGCAGCTCAGCCACGGGTTATGGCTACACCTTC.

V usage is TRBV7-2 and J usage is TRBJ1-4; no definite D call. This CDR3 is 11 amino acids long. With 7 bases removed from V and 14 bases from J, the gap between germline ends came to 14 bases. The germline gives CDR1 SGHTA, CDR2 FQGNSA. CDR3 region: CASTYNGRLFF. Here the CDR3 DNA reads TGTGCCAGCACCTACAATGGGCGTCTGTTTTTT.